The sequence of this T cell receptor (beta chain) was determined in a study of cytomegalovirus exposure and HLA in healthy donors. Whole-study findings and limits: CMV serostatus was the sole immune exposure information available. Cytomegalovirus status was reportedly diagnosed by the classifier with high sensitivity and specificity.

The V gene's germline CDR1 is SGHTS and CDR2 YDEGEE. The CDR3 sequence is 14 residues long. Trimming pared 8 bases from V and 0 bases from J, leaving 15 bases between. A remark on this clone: Its antigen remains unidentified.

PCR was performed using 60 Vbeta and 13 Jbeta primers. How the authors handled the data: Among the unique TCR beta chains that a later analysis counted, about 86 million in all, 10 million to 13 million were shared. TCRdb's table, derived via immunoSEQ multiplex PCR, lists solely in-frame clones and lacks some. V and J calls and clone size are given by that table; D and trimming were obtained from the DNA. This repertoire shows more than 95,000 clones, roughly three quarters found once; its top ten account for about 1.7%. This receptor was obtained from a woman between 40 and 55 years old in good health and CMV-seronegative. Sequenced input: PBMCs. The rearrangement uses TRBV5-8 and TRBJ2-7; maybe TRBD2 (5 bases). The CDR3 nucleotides are TGTGCCAGTTCCAAGAGGACTCCCTCCTACGAGCAGTACTTC. This codes for CASSKRTPSYEQYF.